Included here is one TCR beta chain sequence, with context. The data originate from a study of blood T cell repertoires in COVID-19. The Seattle patients joined while their infection was active and were tracked longitudinally afterward. Clones were sequenced by immunoSEQ multiplex PCR, and TCRdb holds only the in-frame ones, with some missing. The repertoire has roughly 100,000 clones, roughly four fifths of them found once; the top ten carry roughly 4.8%. V shed 5 bases and J shed 2 bases, with 12 bases lying between them. Germline CDR1 MDHEN, CDR2 SYDVKM. The CDR3 runs to 14 residues. Sequenced sample: peripheral blood. The chain couples TRBV28 to TRBJ2-5; D may be TRBD2 (7 bases). This receptor was identified in an elderly man with COVID-19, enrolled during active disease. The CDR3: CASSPGGKQETQYF. The DNA for the CDR3 is TGTGCCAGCAGTCCGGGGGGCAAACAAGAGACCCAGTACTTC.